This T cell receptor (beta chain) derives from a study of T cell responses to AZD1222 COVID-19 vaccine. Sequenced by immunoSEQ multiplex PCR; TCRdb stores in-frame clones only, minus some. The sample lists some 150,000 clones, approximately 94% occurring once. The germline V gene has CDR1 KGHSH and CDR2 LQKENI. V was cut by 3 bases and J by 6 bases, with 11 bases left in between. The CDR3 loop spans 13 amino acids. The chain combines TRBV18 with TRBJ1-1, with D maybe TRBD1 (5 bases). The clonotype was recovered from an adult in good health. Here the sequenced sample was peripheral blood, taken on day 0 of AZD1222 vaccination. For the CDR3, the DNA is TGTGCCAGCTCACCGACAGATTCACCTGAAGCTTTCTTT. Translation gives CASSPTDSPEAFF. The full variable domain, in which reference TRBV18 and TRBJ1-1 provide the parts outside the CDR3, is NAGVMQNPRHLVRRRGQEARLRCSPMKGHSHVYWYRQLPEEGLKFMVYLQKENIIDESGMPKERFSAEFPKEGPSILRIQQVVRGDSAAYFCASSPTDSPEAFFGQGTRLTVV.